This passage covers 32 T cell receptor beta chains from one sample sequenced in a study of Ad26.COV2.S vaccination and SARS-CoV-2 variants. Here immunoSEQ multiplex PCR was the method, and the copy in TCRdb shows in-frame clones only, minus some. The sample lists about 420,000 clones; around nine tenths were seen once. This sample's treatment: around 19 received Ad26.COV2.S at low or high dose, single or two shots; 5 received placebo; per-sample allocation not given. At day 63 after the first vaccine or placebo injection, samples were drawn. The sequences come from peripheral blood, collected in a trial of Ad26.COV2.S vaccine versus placebo. The source of these receptors is a person between 18 and 60 years old who received the Ad26.COV2.S COVID-19 vaccine or a placebo.

The chain combines TRBV27 with TRBJ1-3; possibly TRBD1 for D (6 bases). Germline CDR1 and CDR2: MNHEY and SMNVEV (reference sequence). The CDR3 runs 15 residues. V was clipped by 6 bases and J by 2 bases, with 14 bases between them. This chain's CDR3 is CASSRGPGAGNTIYF. The CDR3 DNA sequence: TGTGCCAGCAGCCGAGGGCCAGGGGCTGGAAACACCATATATTTT.

This chain links TRBV5-6 with TRBJ1-2; no clear D gene. The length of the CDR3 is 17 residues. The ends were cut back, 2 bases at V and 8 bases at J, with 25 bases in the middle. CDR1 is SGHDT and CDR2 is YYEEEE in the germline V gene. The CDR3 sequence: CASSFQKTVGLLGGYTF. The DNA of the CDR3 is TGTGCCAGCAGCTTCCAGAAGACTGTGGGCCTGTTAGGGGGCTACACCTTC.

The chain joins TRBV19 to TRBJ1-4, with D possibly TRBD1 on 6 matching bases. Per the germline V gene, CDR1 is LNHDA and CDR2 is SQIVND (reference sequence). Trimming removed 6 bases from V and 7 bases from J, with 15 bases in between. This CDR3 spans 14 amino acids. The CDR3 sequence is CASRRMTGGEKLFF. CDR3 DNA: TGTGCCAGTAGGAGGATGACAGGTGGTGAAAAACTGTTTTTT. Looking up the rest from reference TRBV19 and TRBJ1-4 gives the full variable domain: DGGITQSPKYLFRKEGQNVTLSCEQNLNHDAMYWYRQDPGQGLRLIYYSQIVNDFQKGDIAEGYSVSREKKESFPLTVTSAQKNPTAFYLCASRRMTGGEKLFFGSGTQLSVL.

This sequence joins TRBV6-5 and TRBJ2-3; tentatively, D is TRBD2 (5 bases). V was trimmed by 0 bases and J by 6 bases, leaving 7 bases between them. Germline assignment: CDR1 MNHEY and CDR2 SVGAGI. The CDR3 consists of 13 residues. The CDR3 DNA reads TGTGCCAGCAGTTACTCGAGGGTGGATACGCAGTATTTT. Its translation is CASSYSRVDTQYF.

V is TRBV27 and J is TRBJ2-3; the D gene could be TRBD1 or TRBD2 (5 bases each). This CDR3 is built from 13 residues. In germline, CDR1 is MNHEY, CDR2 SMNVEV (reference sequence). V was clipped by 7 bases and J by 2 bases, with 10 bases between them. The CDR3 loop is CASKRGYTDTQYF. DNA for the CDR3: TGTGCCAGCAAGAGGGGCTACACAGATACGCAGTATTTT.

The rearrangement joins TRBV5-4 to TRBJ2-5, with a weak D call TRBD2 (5 bases). The germline CDR1 and CDR2 sequences are SGHNT and YYREEE (reference sequence). Trimming left V 5 bases short and J 1 base short, with 12 bases between. This CDR3 is 14 amino acids long. As DNA, the CDR3 is TGTGCCAGCAGAAAGCCCGGGGTCCAAGAGACCCAGTACTTC. Translation gives CASRKPGVQETQYF.

CDR3 amino acids: CASIPGDNQPQHF. CDR3 in DNA: TGTGCCAGTATACCGGGAGATAATCAGCCCCAGCATTTT. The V gene is TRBV6-4, the J gene TRBJ1-5; no definite D call. The CDR3 spans 13 residues. V shed 9 bases and J shed 4 bases, with 13 bases lying between them. The germline gives CDR1 MRHNA, CDR2 SNTAGT.

V gene TRBV29-1 combines with J gene TRBJ1-4; unclear D gene. This CDR3 has 10 residues. The V end was cut by 3 bases, the J end by 8 bases, with 4 bases between. CDR1 is SQVTM, CDR2 ANQGSEA, per germline. The CDR3 reads CSVEEEKLFF. CDR3 bases: TGCAGCGTTGAGGAAGAAAAACTGTTTTTT.

This chain uses TRBV5-6 with TRBJ2-3; 10 positions match TRBD2. The germline V gene encodes CDR1 SGHDT and CDR2 YYEEEE. Trimming took 1 base from V and 12 from J; bases not matched to a gene: 8. This CDR3 spans 14 amino acids. Here the CDR3 reads CASSLILLAGAQYF. CDR3 sequence (DNA): TGTGCCAGCAGCTTGATCTTGCTAGCGGGGGCCCAGTATTTT.

This chain joins TRBV30 and TRBJ2-3, with D perhaps TRBD1 (5 bases). The germline V and J ends were trimmed by 7 bases and 2 bases, with 13 bases remaining between them. This CDR3 is built from 13 residues. Germline V gene sequence: CDR1 GTSNPN, CDR2 SVGIG (reference sequence). The CDR3 protein is CAFLDTFTDTQYF. The CDR3 DNA reads TGTGCCTTTCTGGACACCTTCACAGATACGCAGTATTTT. Full variable domain (rest looked up from reference TRBV30 and TRBJ2-3): SQTIHQWPATLVQPVGSPLSLECTVEGTSNPNLYWYRQAAGRGLQLLFYSVGIGQISSEVPQNLSASRPQDRQFILSSKKLLLSDSGFYLCAFLDTFTDTQYFGPGTRLTVL.

The rearrangement joins TRBV5-4 to TRBJ1-1, with 11 bases aligning to TRBD1. The junction had 17 bases not matched to a gene; V was cut back by 2 bases and J by 5 bases. Germline V gene sequence: CDR1 SGHNT, CDR2 YYREEE (reference sequence). This CDR3 comprises 19 residues. CDR3 DNA: TGTGCCAGCAGCTTTCACTCCTTTATCCGGGACAGGGGGTCTACTGAAGCTTTCTTT. The encoded protein is CASSFHSFIRDRGSTEAFF. The full variable domain, rest sourced from reference TRBV5-4 and TRBJ1-1, is ETGVTQSPTHLIKTRGQQVTLRCSSQSGHNTVSWYQQALGQGPQFIFQYYREEENGRGNFPPRFSGLQFPNYSSELNVNALELDDSALYLCASSFHSFIRDRGSTEAFFGQGTRLTVV.

This chain links TRBV6-5 with TRBJ2-1; D remains ambiguous. The V end was cut by 3 bases, the J end by 4 bases, with 10 bases between. The CDR3 has 14 residues. Germline V gene data show CDR1 as MNHEY and CDR2 as SVGAGI. In DNA, the CDR3 is TGTGCCAGCAGTTATGAAGGCGGTTACAATGAGCAGTTCTTC. The encoded protein is CASSYEGGYNEQFF.

V and J are TRBV9 and TRBJ2-7; 9 nucleotides line up with TRBD1. After removal of 4 bases from V and 4 bases from J, the junction contained 9 bases not matched to a gene. CDR3 length equals 15 residues. Germline V gene lookup returns CDR1 SGDLS and CDR2 YYNGEE. CDR3 loop: CASSYSGTGRYEQYF. Written as DNA, the CDR3 is TGTGCCAGCAGCTATTCCGGGACAGGGAGATACGAGCAGTACTTC. Using reference TRBV9 and TRBJ2-7 for the parts outside the CDR3, the full variable domain is DSGVTQTPKHLITATGQRVTLRCSPRSGDLSVYWYQQSLDQGLQFLIQYYNGEERAKGNILERFSAQQFPDLHSELNLSSLELGDSALYFCASSYSGTGRYEQYFGPGTRLTVT.

The V gene is TRBV28, the J gene TRBJ2-4; TRBD2 is a possible D gene (5 bases). The germline CDR1 and CDR2 sequences are MDHEN and SYDVKM. V lost 3 bases and J lost 6, with 12 bases in between. This CDR3 contains 14 residues. CDR3 bases: TGTGCCAGCAGTTTCGCGGGTCGGAGAAACATTCAGTACTTC. This codes for CASSFAGRRNIQYF.

The V gene is TRBV6-1, the J gene TRBJ1-1, with D possibly TRBD1 on 5 matching bases. The CDR3 covers 16 residues. Trimming cost V 3 bases and J 6 bases, with 20 bases left between them. Germline CDR1 reads MNHNS; CDR2 reads SASEGT. The DNA of the CDR3 is TGTGCCAGCAGTGAGAGAGGGGTCTCTTTCCCCCCTGAAGCTTTCTTT. It translates to CASSERGVSFPPEAFF.

This clone has more than one count but fewer than ten. The V call is TRBV9, the J call TRBJ2-1, with TRBD2 matching over 7 bases. V was pared by 6 bases and J by 8 bases, with 17 bases of the junction left unmatched. CDR1 SGDLS and CDR2 YYNGEE come from the germline V gene. This CDR3 has 16 amino acids. Written as DNA, the CDR3 is TGTGCCAGCAACCGAGGGGTAAGACTAGCCCCCCATGAGCAGTTCTTC. Amino acid sequence: CASNRGVRLAPHEQFF. The full variable domain, rest sourced from reference TRBV9 and TRBJ2-1, is DSGVTQTPKHLITATGQRVTLRCSPRSGDLSVYWYQQSLDQGLQFLIQYYNGEERAKGNILERFSAQQFPDLHSELNLSSLELGDSALYFCASNRGVRLAPHEQFFGPGTRLTVL.

The chain uses TRBV5-1 and TRBJ2-2; 7 bases are a match to TRBD2. The CDR3 covers 16 residues. The junction had 7 bases not matched to a gene; V was cut back by 5 bases and J by 0 bases. Germline-derived CDR1 and CDR2 are SGHRS and YFSETQ. This CDR3 is CASRSGADPNTGELFF. For the CDR3, the DNA is TGCGCCAGCAGAAGCGGGGCAGATCCGAACACCGGGGAGCTGTTTTTT.

V usage is TRBV30 and J usage is TRBJ2-1; TRBD2 agrees at 12 bases. After removal of 0 bases from V and 9 bases from J, the junction contained 9 bases not matched to a gene. This CDR3 is 16 amino acids long. CDR1 GTSNPN and CDR2 SVGIG come from the germline V gene (reference sequence). CDR3 protein: CAWSVVLAGGPSEQFF. Written as DNA, the CDR3 is TGTGCCTGGAGTGTAGTTCTAGCGGGGGGGCCTAGTGAGCAGTTCTTC.

CDR3 DNA sequence: TGTGCCAGCAGCAAACAGGGGGCCTCTGGAAACACCATATATTTT. Amino acid sequence: CASSKQGASGNTIYF. The V and J genes are TRBV5-4 and TRBJ1-3; 9 positions agree with TRBD1. This CDR3 region has 15 residues. The trim removed 4 bases at V and 0 bases at J, leaving 2 bases unmatched. CDR1 is SGHNT, CDR2 YYREEE, per germline (reference sequence).

The chain links TRBV5-1 to TRBJ2-6, with D uncertain. Germline V gene lookup returns CDR1 SGHRS and CDR2 YFSETQ. V was clipped by 4 bases and J by 4 bases, with 12 bases between them. The CDR3 is made up of 15 amino acids. CDR3 amino acids: CASSMHGVGANVLTF. The CDR3 nucleotides read TGCGCCAGCAGCATGCACGGTGTGGGGGCCAACGTCCTGACTTTC.

The genes are TRBV6-5 and TRBJ2-2; the D gene is possibly TRBD1 (5 bases). This CDR3 has 15 amino acids. Germline values: CDR1 MNHEY, CDR2 SVGAGI. The ends were cut back, 2 bases at V and 6 bases at J, with 13 bases in the middle. CDR3: CASSYGQGWSGELFF. The DNA for the CDR3 is TGTGCCAGCAGTTACGGGCAGGGCTGGTCCGGGGAGCTGTTTTTT.

CDR3 bases: TGTGCCAGCAGCGAAGGACTAGCGGGGGGGCCCACGCAGTATTTT. Translated, it gives CASSEGLAGGPTQYF. The V gene is TRBV7-9, the J gene TRBJ2-3; 15 bases line up with TRBD2. This CDR3 is 15 amino acids long. V dropped 5 bases and J dropped 9; count of bases not matched to a gene: 6. Looked up from germline, CDR1 is SEHNR and CDR2 is FQNEAQ (reference sequence).

The gene calls are TRBV2 and TRBJ1-3, with 7 bases aligning to TRBD1. Germline V gene sequence: CDR1 SNHLY, CDR2 FYNNEI. This CDR3 region has 14 residues. Trimming at V came to 6 bases and at J to 6 bases, leaving 8 bases not matched to a gene. In nucleotides, the CDR3 is TGTGCCAGCAGGAGGGGAGGACAGGAAAACACCATATATTTT. Translating gives CASRRGGQENTIYF.

The V call is TRBV24-1, the J call TRBJ2-1; TRBD2 matches at 7 bases. The length of the CDR3 is 18 residues. V lost 3 bases to trimming and J lost 2 bases; unmatched junction nucleotides: 12. Germline V lookup: CDR1 KGHDR, CDR2 SFDVKD. The CDR3 reads CATSDPSSGDPPYNEQFF. The CDR3 DNA reads as TGTGCCACCAGTGATCCATCCAGCGGGGACCCACCCTACAATGAGCAGTTCTTC.

The chain uses TRBV6-5 and TRBJ2-7, with 10 nucleotides matching TRBD2. Losses at the gene ends were 7 bases for V and 3 bases for J; bases not matched to a gene: 3. This CDR3 is built from 13 residues. The germline CDR1 and CDR2 sequences are MNHEY and SVGAGI. CDR3 in amino acids: CASKPSGGYEQYF. Here the CDR3 DNA reads TGTGCCAGCAAGCCTAGCGGGGGCTACGAGCAGTACTTC.

The V call is TRBV5-6, the J call TRBJ2-1, with 9 bases lining up with TRBD1. Unmatched junction bases numbered 11, after V lost 3 bases and J lost 10 bases. This CDR3 comprises 15 residues. Germline CDR1 SGHDT, CDR2 YYEEEE. The chain's CDR3 is CASSSGTGRSGEQFF. CDR3 bases: TGTGCCAGCAGCTCCGGGACAGGGCGTTCGGGGGAGCAGTTCTTC.

V and J are TRBV14 and TRBJ1-2, with D perhaps matching TRBD1 (5 bases). Per germline, CDR1 SGHDN and CDR2 FVKESK. The CDR3 spans 13 residues. Trimming cost V 1 base and J 8 bases, with 11 bases left between them. CDR3 in amino acids: CASSQAREWGYTF. In DNA, the CDR3 is TGTGCCAGCAGCCAAGCCAGGGAGTGGGGCTACACCTTC.

The chain couples TRBV5-5 to TRBJ2-1, with D possibly being TRBD1 or TRBD2 (7 bases each). The germline V gene encodes CDR1 SGHKS and CDR2 YYEKEE (reference sequence). Trimming left V 5 bases short and J 15 bases short, with 24 bases between. The CDR3 is made up of 14 amino acids. Here the CDR3 DNA reads TGTGCCAGCAGACAGACGAGGGAGGGGGCCGGCCCGTTCTTC. Its protein is CASRQTREGAGPFF.

The rearrangement joins TRBV7-8 to TRBJ1-6, with D perhaps matching TRBD1 (6 bases). The germline gives CDR1 SGHVS, CDR2 FQNEAQ. V shed 1 base and J shed 7 bases, with 8 bases lying between them. The CDR3 runs to 14 residues. CDR3 sequence: CASSLGGTNSPLHF. Here the CDR3 DNA reads TGTGCCAGCAGCTTAGGGGGGACAAATTCACCCCTCCACTTT. Looking up the rest from reference TRBV7-8 and TRBJ1-6 gives the full variable domain: GAGVSQSPRYKVAKRGQDVALRCDPISGHVSLFWYQQALGQGPEFLTYFQNEAQLDKSGLPSDRFFAERPEGSVSTLKIQRTQQEDSAVYLCASSLGGTNSPLHFGNGTRLTVT.

CDR3 protein: CASSLAGSYNEQFF. In nucleotides, the CDR3 is TGTGCCAGCAGCTTAGCGGGGTCGTACAATGAGCAGTTCTTC. The chain employs TRBV7-3 and TRBJ2-1; D perhaps matches TRBD2 (6 bases). CDR3 length equals 14 residues. V was cut by 2 bases and J by 4 bases, with 9 bases left in between. Germline V lookup: CDR1 SGHTA, CDR2 FQGTGA. Combining the CDR3 with reference TRBV7-3 and TRBJ2-1 gives the whole variable domain GAGVSQTPSNKVTEKGKYVELRCDPISGHTALYWYRQSLGQGPEFLIYFQGTGAADDSGLPNDRFFAVRPEGSVSTLKIQRTERGDSAVYLCASSLAGSYNEQFFGPGTRLTVL.

The chain employs TRBV7-6 and TRBJ2-5, with D maybe TRBD1 (5 bases). V shed 4 bases and J shed 1 base, with 13 bases lying between them. The CDR3 runs 15 residues. Germline V CDR1 and CDR2: SGHVS, FNYEAQ. The CDR3 nucleotides are TGTGCCAGCAGCTACGAGAACAGGTTCCAAGAGACCCAGTACTTC. This codes for CASSYENRFQETQYF.

This chain uses TRBV28 with TRBJ1-6; possibly TRBD1 for D (5 bases). The V gene lost 4 bases and the J gene lost 8 bases, with 18 bases spanning the gap. There are 16 residues in the CDR3. Germline V CDR1 and CDR2: MDHEN, SYDVKM. The CDR3 loop reads CASSSIRGINDSPLHF. The CDR3 region has the DNA TGTGCCAGCAGTTCTATTCGGGGGATTAATGATTCACCCCTCCACTTT. The variable domain in full, completed from reference TRBV28 and TRBJ1-6, reads DVKVTQSSRYLVKRTGEKVFLECVQDMDHENMFWYRQDPGLGLRLIYFSYDVKMKEKGDIPEGYSVSREKKERFSLILESASTNQTSMYLCASSSIRGINDSPLHFGNGTRLTVT.